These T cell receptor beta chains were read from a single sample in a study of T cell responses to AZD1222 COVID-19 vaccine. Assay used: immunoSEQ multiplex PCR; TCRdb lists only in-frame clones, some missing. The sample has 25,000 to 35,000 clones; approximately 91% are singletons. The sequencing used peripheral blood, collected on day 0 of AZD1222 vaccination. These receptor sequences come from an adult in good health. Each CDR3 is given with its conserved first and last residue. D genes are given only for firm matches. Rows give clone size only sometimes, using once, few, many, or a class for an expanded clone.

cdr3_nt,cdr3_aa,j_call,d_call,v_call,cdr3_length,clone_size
TGCGCCAGCAGCTTGGCTCCCGGCGCCTACGAGCAGTACTTC,CASSLAPGAYEQYF,TRBJ2-7,-,TRBV5-1,14,-
TGTGCCAGTAGTATGCTGTGGGGTAGCACTGAAGCTTTCTTT,CASSMLWGSTEAFF,TRBJ1-1,-,TRBV19,14,-
TGTGCCTGGACCCCAGGGGACACTGAAGCTTTCTTT,CAWTPGDTEAFF,TRBJ1-1,-,TRBV30,12,-
TGCGCCAGCAGCTTGGTCCAGGGGGCAAGGAATGAGCAGTTCTTC,CASSLVQGARNEQFF,TRBJ2-1,TRBD1,TRBV5-1,15,-
TGTGCCAGTAGTAGAGAGTTCGTAGGGGGTCAGTATTTT,CASSREFVGGQYF,TRBJ2-3,-,TRBV19,13,-
TGTGCCAGCAGCCTCCCTTTAGCGGGGGGCACAGATACGCAGTATTTT,CASSLPLAGGTDTQYF,TRBJ2-3,TRBD2,TRBV28,16,few
TGTGCCAGCAGCTTATTTACTGGGACAGCTCTTTCCTGGGCCAACGTCCTGACTTTC,CASSLFTGTALSWANVLTF,TRBJ2-6,TRBD1,TRBV7-6,19,-
TGCGCCAGCAGGGGGGGACCCACTGAAGCTTTCTTT,CASRGGPTEAFF,TRBJ1-1,-,TRBV5-1,12,-
TGTGCCAGTCGGACAGGTTATAATTCACCCCTCCACTTT,CASRTGYNSPLHF,TRBJ1-6,TRBD1,TRBV19,13,-
TGCGCCAGCAGCCAAGGGGCACTTCGGGAGAGGAGCTACGAGCAGTACTTC,CASSQGALRERSYEQYF,TRBJ2-7,-,TRBV4-1,17,few
TGCACCAGCAGCCAACTTAAGGGACCCAAGAACACTGAAGCTTTCTTT,CTSSQLKGPKNTEAFF,TRBJ1-1,-,TRBV1,16,-
TGTGCCAGCAGCCGGGACAGGAGGAGTCAGCCCCAGCATTTT,CASSRDRRSQPQHF,TRBJ1-5,TRBD1,TRBV6-5,14,-
TGTGCCAGCAGCCCCCAAGCAGGGGGTGCCTATGGCTACACCTTC,CASSPQAGGAYGYTF,TRBJ1-2,TRBD1,TRBV5-4,15,-
TGTGCCAGTAGTATCCACGCCAGGGCTAGCGGGCTTTACAATGAGCAGTTCTTC,CASSIHARASGLYNEQFF,TRBJ2-1,TRBD2,TRBV19,18,-
TGCAGCGTTGTGTCCAGGGACGGCACTGAAGCTTTCTTT,CSVVSRDGTEAFF,TRBJ1-1,-,TRBV29-1,13,once